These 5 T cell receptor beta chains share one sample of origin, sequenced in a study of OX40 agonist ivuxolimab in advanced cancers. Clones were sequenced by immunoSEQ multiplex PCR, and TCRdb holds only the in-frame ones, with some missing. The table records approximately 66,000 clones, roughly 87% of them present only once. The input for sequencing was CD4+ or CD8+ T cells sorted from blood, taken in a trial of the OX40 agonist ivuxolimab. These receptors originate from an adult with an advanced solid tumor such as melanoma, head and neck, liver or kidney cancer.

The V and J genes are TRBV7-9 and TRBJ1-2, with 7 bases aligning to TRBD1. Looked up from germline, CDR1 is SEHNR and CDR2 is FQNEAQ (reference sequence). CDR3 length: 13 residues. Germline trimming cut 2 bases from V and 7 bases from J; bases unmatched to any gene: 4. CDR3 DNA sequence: TGTGCCAGCAGCTTAACAGGGGTCGGTGGCTACACCTTC. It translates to CASSLTGVGGYTF. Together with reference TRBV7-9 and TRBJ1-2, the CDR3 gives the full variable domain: DTGVSQNPRHKITKRGQNVTFRCDPISEHNRLYWYRQTLGQGPEFLTYFQNEAQLEKSRLLSDRFSAERPKGSFSTLEIQRTEQGDSAMYLCASSLTGVGGYTFGSGTRLTVV.

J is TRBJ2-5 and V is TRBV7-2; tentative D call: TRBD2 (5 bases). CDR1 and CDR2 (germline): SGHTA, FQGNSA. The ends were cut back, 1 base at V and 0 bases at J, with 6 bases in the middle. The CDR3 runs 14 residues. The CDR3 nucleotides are TGTGCCAGCAGCTTAGGGAGGCACCAAGAGACCCAGTACTTC. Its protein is CASSLGRHQETQYF.

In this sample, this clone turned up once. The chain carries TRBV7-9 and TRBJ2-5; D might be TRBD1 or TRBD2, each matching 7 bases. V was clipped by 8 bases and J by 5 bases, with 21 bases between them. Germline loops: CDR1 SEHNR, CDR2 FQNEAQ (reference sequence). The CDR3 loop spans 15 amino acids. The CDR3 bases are TGTGCCAGCTCCTCCCTAAGCAGGGGGGGGGAGACCCAGTACTTC. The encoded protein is CASSSLSRGGETQYF.

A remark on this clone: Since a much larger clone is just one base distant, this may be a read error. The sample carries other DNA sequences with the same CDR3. CDR3 nucleotides: TGTGCCAGCAGTGAAAAGGGGAATCAGCCCCAGCATTTT. Translation: CASSEKGNQPQHF. The chain joins TRBV2 to TRBJ1-5; a possible D gene is TRBD1 (5 bases). This CDR3 has 13 residues. Trimming shortened V by 2 bases and J by 4 bases, and 6 bases separated the two germline ends. Germline V lookup: CDR1 SNHLY, CDR2 FYNNEI.

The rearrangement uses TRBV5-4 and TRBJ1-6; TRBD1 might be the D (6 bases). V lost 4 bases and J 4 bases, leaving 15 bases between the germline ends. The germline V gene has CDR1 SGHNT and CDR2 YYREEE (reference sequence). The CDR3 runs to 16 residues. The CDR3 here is CASSGGQSPYNSPLHF. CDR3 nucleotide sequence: TGTGCCAGCAGCGGTGGACAGAGCCCTTATAATTCACCCCTCCACTTT.